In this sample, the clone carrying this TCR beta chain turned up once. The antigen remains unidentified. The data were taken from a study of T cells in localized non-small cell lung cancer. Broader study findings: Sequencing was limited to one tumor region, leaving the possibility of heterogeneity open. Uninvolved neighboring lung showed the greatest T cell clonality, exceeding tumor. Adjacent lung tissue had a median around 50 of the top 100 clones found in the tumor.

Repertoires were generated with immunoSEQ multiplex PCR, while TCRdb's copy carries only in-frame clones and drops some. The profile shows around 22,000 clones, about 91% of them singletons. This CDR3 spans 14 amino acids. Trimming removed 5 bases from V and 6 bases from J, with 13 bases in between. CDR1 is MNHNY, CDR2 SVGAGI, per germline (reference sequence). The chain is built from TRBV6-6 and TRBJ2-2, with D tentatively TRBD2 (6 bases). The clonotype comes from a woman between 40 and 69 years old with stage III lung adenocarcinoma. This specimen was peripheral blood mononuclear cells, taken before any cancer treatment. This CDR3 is CASSPDSGAGELFF. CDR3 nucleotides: TGTGCCAGCAGTCCCGATAGCGGAGCCGGGGAGCTGTTTTTT.